This T cell receptor beta chain came from a study of blood T cell repertoires in COVID-19. The overall study: PBMCs, B-cell-depleted T cells, or T cells provided the cDNA or gDNA that made up the material.

The V end lost 3 bases, the J end lost 0 bases, and 6 bases lay between the germline ends. CDR3 length: 14 residues. CDR1 and CDR2 from the germline V gene are SGHAT and FQNNGV. In the study's own analysis: Reference gene primer amplification yielded estimated nucleated cell counts. Profiling relied on immunoSEQ multiplex PCR, and the TCRdb table lists in-frame clones only, not all of them. V and J calls and clone size come straight from that table; D and trimming were deduced from the DNA. The table has 250,000 to 300,000 clones, about nine tenths seen once. This rearrangement joins TRBV11-2 to TRBJ1-3; D gene ambiguous. The source of this sequence is a woman between 50 and 59 years old who had recovered from COVID-19. Sequenced sample: peripheral blood. CDR3: CASSFGDSGNTIYF. In DNA, the CDR3 is TGTGCCAGCAGCTTCGGGGACTCTGGAAACACCATATATTTT.